What follows describes a single T cell receptor beta chain. The CDR3 extends over 14 amino acids. V dropped 3 bases and J dropped 3; count of bases not matched to a gene: 7. CDR1 SQVTM and CDR2 ANQGSEA come from the germline V gene. The assay was immunoSEQ multiplex PCR, and TCRdb's table has in-frame clones only and misses some. The profile shows hundreds of thousands of clones, more than 90% of them singletons. This record belongs to a study of blood T cell repertoires in COVID-19. This chain uses TRBV29-1 with TRBJ1-2, with 7 bases identical to TRBD1. The clonotype originates from a man in his 60s who had recovered from COVID-19. The sequencing sample was made of PBMCs or T cells enriched from blood (not recorded which). CDR3 DNA: TGCAGCGTTGACGGGCAGGGGGATCACTATGGCTACACCTTC. It translates to CSVDGQGDHYGYTF.